Listed below are T cell receptor beta chains from one sample, sequenced in a study of cytotoxic CD8 clonotypes in ibrutinib-treated CLL. Clones were read by immunoSEQ multiplex PCR, and TCRdb kept only the in-frame ones, dropping some. This table has some 130,000 clones, approximately 90% appearing once. The input for sequencing was PBMCs, taken after 12 months of ibrutinib treatment. All receptors come from a human donor with chronic lymphocytic leukemia. The CDR3 runs from the conserved cysteine through the conserved F or W. The order of the fields is clone size, J gene, V gene, D gene, CDR3 protein, CDR3 DNA. D genes are given only for firm matches. Size is omitted from some rows. Given values are once, few, many or a class for expanded clones.

abundance: once
j_gene: TRBJ2-7
v_gene: TRBV5-1
d_gene: TRBD2
CDR3aa: CASSSTSGRLTASEQYF
CDR3nt: TGCGCCAGCAGCTCGACTAGCGGGAGGCTTACAGCGAGCGAGCAGTACTTC

abundance: .
j_gene: TRBJ2-5
v_gene: TRBV29-1
d_gene: .
CDR3aa: CSAGRLTREETQYF
CDR3nt: TGCAGCGCCGGAAGACTCACGAGGGAAGAGACCCAGTACTTC

abundance: few
j_gene: TRBJ2-2
v_gene: TRBV6-5
d_gene: .
CDR3aa: CASRPTVNTGELFF
CDR3nt: TGTGCCAGCAGGCCGACAGTAAACACCGGGGAGCTGTTTTTT

abundance: .
j_gene: TRBJ2-7
v_gene: TRBV7-9
d_gene: .
CDR3aa: CASSYENTQNEQYF
CDR3nt: TGTGCCAGCAGCTACGAAAATACACAGAACGAGCAGTACTTC

abundance: once
j_gene: TRBJ1-2
v_gene: TRBV4-3
d_gene: .
CDR3aa: CASSPGGWDGYTF
CDR3nt: TGCGCCAGCAGCCCCGGAGGATGGGATGGCTACACCTTC

abundance: .
j_gene: TRBJ1-2
v_gene: TRBV7-9
d_gene: .
CDR3aa: CASSTEGDYGYTF
CDR3nt: TGTGCCAGCAGCACTGAAGGAGACTATGGCTACACCTTC

abundance: .
j_gene: TRBJ1-4
v_gene: TRBV27
d_gene: .
CDR3aa: CASSSDIPTTNEKLFF
CDR3nt: TGTGCCAGCAGTTCGGACATACCCACAACTAATGAAAAACTGTTTTTT

abundance: .
j_gene: TRBJ2-3
v_gene: TRBV30
d_gene: TRBD1
CDR3aa: CAWNRPTGVTDTQYF
CDR3nt: TGTGCCTGGAACCGCCCGACAGGGGTGACAGATACGCAGTATTTT

abundance: .
j_gene: TRBJ2-7
v_gene: TRBV9
d_gene: .
CDR3aa: CASSVAGTGPYEQYF
CDR3nt: TGTGCCAGCAGCGTGGCCGGGACGGGACCCTACGAGCAGTACTTC

abundance: .
j_gene: TRBJ2-5
v_gene: TRBV10-2
d_gene: .
CDR3aa: CASSGLLGVEETQYF
CDR3nt: TGCGCCAGCAGTGGACTATTGGGGGTTGAAGAGACCCAGTACTTC